The clone carrying this T cell receptor (beta chain) was picked up many times. What it binds is unknown. CDR1 is SGDLS, CDR2 YYNGEE, per germline. Between the trimmed V and J ends, which lost 4 bases and 1 base, there was a span of 15 bases. The CDR3 runs to 15 residues. The data were obtained in a study of identical twins. Unique molecular identifiers were present on the cDNA, which also gained a universal primer site by template switching. TCRdb re-analysed the 5' RACE reads in MiXCR, keeping a single row per CDR3 protein. The repertoire has 350,000 to 450,000 distinct CDR3 sequences, about a fifth of them found once; the top ten carry around 10%. Study-level findings and limits: Abundant beta clonotypes from cord blood had fewer insertions, unlike memory repertoires, which showed none. In zero-insertion analyses, partial confounding could arise from invariant MAIT and iNKT cells. Model-predicted out-of-frame TCR alpha sharing fell below observed values in monozygotic twins.

This receptor was identified in a man over 45 in good health. Sequenced input: naive T cells sorted from blood. The rearrangement uses TRBV9 and TRBJ2-7; tentatively, D is TRBD2 (6 bases). CDR3 sequence reads: CASSQDDGGSYEQYF. CDR3 coding DNA: TGTGCCAGCAGCCAAGACGACGGAGGGTCCTACGAGCAGTACTTC.